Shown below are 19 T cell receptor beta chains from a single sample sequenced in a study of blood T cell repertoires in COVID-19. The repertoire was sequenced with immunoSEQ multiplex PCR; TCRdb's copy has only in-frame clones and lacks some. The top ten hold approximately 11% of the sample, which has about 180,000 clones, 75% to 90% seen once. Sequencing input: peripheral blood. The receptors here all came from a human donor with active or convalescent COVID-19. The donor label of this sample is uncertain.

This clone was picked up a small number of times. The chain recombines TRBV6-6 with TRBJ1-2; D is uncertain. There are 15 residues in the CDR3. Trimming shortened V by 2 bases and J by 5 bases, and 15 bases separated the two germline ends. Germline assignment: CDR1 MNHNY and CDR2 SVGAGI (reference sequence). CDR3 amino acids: CASSYEGGEKYGYTF. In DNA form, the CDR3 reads TGTGCCAGCAGTTACGAAGGTGGAGAGAAATATGGCTACACCTTC.

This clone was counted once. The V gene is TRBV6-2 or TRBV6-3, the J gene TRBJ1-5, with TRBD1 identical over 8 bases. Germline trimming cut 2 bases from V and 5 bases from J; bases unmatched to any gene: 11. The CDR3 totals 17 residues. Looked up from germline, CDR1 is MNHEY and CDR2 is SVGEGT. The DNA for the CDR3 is TGTGCCAGCAGTTACACCCCCCAGGGGGCGGTTTATCAGCCCCAGCATTTT. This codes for CASSYTPQGAVYQPQHF.

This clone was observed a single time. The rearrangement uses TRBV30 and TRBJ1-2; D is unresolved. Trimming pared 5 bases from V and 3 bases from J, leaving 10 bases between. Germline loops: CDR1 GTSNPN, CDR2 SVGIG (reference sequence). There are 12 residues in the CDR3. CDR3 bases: TGTGCCTGGGTAGAGGGAGACTATGGCTACACCTTC. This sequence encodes CAWVEGDYGYTF.

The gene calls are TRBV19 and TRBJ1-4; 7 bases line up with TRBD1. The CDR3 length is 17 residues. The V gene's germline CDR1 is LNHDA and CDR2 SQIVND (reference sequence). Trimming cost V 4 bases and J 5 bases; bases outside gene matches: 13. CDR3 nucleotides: TGTGCCAGTAGTACGACAGGGACCAAAGGGCTGAATGAAAAACTGTTTTTT. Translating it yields CASSTTGTKGLNEKLFF.

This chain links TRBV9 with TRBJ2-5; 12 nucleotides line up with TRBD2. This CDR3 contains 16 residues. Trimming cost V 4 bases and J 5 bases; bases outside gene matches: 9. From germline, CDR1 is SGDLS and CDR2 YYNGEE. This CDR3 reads CASSSRLAGAAETQYF. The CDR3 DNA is TGTGCCAGCAGCTCAAGACTAGCGGGGGCAGCCGAGACCCAGTACTTC.

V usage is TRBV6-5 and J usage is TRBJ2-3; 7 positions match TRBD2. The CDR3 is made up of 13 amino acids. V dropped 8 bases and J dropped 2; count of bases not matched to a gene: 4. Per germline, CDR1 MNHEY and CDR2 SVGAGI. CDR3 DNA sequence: TGTGCCAGCGCACTAGCGTTCACAGATACGCAGTATTTT. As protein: CASALAFTDTQYF.

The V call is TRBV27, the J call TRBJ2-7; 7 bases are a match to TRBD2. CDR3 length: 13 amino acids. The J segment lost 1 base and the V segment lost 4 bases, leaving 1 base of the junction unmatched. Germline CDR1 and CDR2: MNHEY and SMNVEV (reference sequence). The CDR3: CASSSGGSYEQYF. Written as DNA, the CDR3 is TGTGCCAGCAGTTCCGGGGGGTCCTACGAGCAGTACTTC.

The CDR3 reads CASSYISGRLNEQFF. DNA of the CDR3: TGTGCCAGCAGTTATATTAGCGGGAGGCTAAATGAGCAGTTCTTC. The chain combines TRBV6-5 with TRBJ2-1, with 10 positions matching TRBD2. CDR3 size: 15 residues. Germline CDR1 MNHEY, CDR2 SVGAGI. V shed 3 bases and J 7 bases; nucleotides not matched to a gene: 6.

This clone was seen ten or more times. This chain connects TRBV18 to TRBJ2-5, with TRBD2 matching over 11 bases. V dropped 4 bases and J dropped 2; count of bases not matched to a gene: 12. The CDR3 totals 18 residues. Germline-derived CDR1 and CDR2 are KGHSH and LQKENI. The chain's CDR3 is CASSLRRLAGKLQETQYF. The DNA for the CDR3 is TGTGCCAGCTCACTTCGACGACTAGCGGGGAAGCTACAAGAGACCCAGTACTTC. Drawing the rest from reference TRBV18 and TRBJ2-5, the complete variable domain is NAGVMQNPRHLVRRRGQEARLRCSPMKGHSHVYWYRQLPEEGLKFMVYLQKENIIDESGMPKERFSAEFPKEGPSILRIQQVVRGDSAAYFCASSLRRLAGKLQETQYFGPGTRLLVL.

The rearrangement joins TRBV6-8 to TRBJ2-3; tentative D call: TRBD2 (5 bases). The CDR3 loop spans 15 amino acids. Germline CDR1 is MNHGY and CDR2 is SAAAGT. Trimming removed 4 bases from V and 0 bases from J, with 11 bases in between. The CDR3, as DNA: TGTGCCAGCAGTTCGGGGTTCTCTAGCACAGATACGCAGTATTTT. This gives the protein CASSSGFSSTDTQYF.

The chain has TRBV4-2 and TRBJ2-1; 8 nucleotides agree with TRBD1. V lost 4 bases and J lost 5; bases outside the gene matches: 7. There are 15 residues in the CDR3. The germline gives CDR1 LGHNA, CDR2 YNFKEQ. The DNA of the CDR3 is TGTGCCAGCAGCCCCGACAGGGGATGGGACAATGAGCAGTTCTTC. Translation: CASSPDRGWDNEQFF.

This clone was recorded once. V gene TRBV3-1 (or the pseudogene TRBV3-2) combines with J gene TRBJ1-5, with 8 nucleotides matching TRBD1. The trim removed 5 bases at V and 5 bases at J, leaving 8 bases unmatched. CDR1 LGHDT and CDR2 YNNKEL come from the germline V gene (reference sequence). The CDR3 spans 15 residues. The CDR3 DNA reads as TGTGCCAGCAGCTTTCGACAGGGGTACGATCAGCCCCAGCATTTT. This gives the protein CASSFRQGYDQPQHF.

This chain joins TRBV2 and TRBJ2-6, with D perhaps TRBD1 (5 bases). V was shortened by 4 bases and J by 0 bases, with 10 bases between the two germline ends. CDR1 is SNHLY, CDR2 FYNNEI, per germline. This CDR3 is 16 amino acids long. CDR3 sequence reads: CASSAPRVSGANVLTF. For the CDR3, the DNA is TGTGCCAGCAGTGCACCCAGGGTCTCTGGGGCCAACGTCCTGACTTTC. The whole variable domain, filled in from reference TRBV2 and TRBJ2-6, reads EPEVTQTPSHQVTQMGQEVILRCVPISNHLYFYWYRQILGQKVEFLVSFYNNEISEKSEIFDDQFSVERPDGSNFTLKIRSTKLEDSAMYFCASSAPRVSGANVLTFGAGSRLTVL.

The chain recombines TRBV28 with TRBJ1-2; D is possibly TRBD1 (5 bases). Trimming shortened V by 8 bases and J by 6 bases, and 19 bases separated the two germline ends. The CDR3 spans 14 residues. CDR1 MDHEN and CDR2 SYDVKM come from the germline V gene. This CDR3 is CASVMGGVRDGYTF. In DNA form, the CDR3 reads TGTGCCAGCGTAATGGGGGGGGTAAGGGATGGCTACACCTTC.

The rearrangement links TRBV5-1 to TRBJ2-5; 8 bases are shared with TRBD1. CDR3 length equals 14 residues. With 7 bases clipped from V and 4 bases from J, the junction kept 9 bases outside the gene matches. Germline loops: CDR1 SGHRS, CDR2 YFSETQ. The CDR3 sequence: CASRRTGIIETQYF. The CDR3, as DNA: TGCGCCAGCCGCCGGACAGGGATTATAGAGACCCAGTACTTC.

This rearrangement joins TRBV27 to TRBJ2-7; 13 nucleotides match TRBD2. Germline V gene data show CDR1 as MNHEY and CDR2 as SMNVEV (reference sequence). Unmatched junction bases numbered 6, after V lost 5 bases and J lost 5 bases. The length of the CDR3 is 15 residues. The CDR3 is CASSTLGLAGNEQYF. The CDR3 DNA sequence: TGTGCCAGCAGTACCTTGGGACTAGCGGGAAACGAGCAGTACTTC.

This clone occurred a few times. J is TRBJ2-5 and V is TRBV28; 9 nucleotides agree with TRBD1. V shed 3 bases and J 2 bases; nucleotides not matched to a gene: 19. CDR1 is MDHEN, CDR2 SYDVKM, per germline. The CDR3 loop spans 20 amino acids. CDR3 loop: CASSFYPYPKTGGGQETQYF. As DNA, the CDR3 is TGTGCCAGCAGTTTCTATCCCTACCCGAAGACAGGGGGAGGACAAGAGACCCAGTACTTC. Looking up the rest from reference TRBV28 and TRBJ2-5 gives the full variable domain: DVKVTQSSRYLVKRTGEKVFLECVQDMDHENMFWYRQDPGLGLRLIYFSYDVKMKEKGDIPEGYSVSREKKERFSLILESASTNQTSMYLCASSFYPYPKTGGGQETQYFGPGTRLLVL.

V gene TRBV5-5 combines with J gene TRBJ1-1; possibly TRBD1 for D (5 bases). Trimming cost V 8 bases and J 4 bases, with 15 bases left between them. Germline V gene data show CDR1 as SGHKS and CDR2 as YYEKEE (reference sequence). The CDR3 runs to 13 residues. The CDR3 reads CASTILGGTEAFF. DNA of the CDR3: TGTGCCAGTACTATACTCGGGGGCACTGAAGCTTTCTTT. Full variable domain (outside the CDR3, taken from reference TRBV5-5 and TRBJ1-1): DAGVTQSPTHLIKTRGQQVTLRCSPISGHKSVSWYQQVLGQGPQFIFQYYEKEERGRGNFPDRFSARQFPNYSSELNVNALLLGDSALYLCASTILGGTEAFFGQGTRLTVV.

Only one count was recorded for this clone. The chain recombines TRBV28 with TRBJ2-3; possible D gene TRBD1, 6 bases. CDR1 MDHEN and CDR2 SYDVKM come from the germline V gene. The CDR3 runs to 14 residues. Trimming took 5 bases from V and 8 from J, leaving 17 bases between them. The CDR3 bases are TGTGCCAGCAGTACCCCAGGGGTCCGGGTTACGCAGTATTTT. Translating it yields CASSTPGVRVTQYF.